This TCR beta chain appears in the sequencing data of a study of blood T cell repertoires in COVID-19. The overall study: The United States, Italy and Spain were the sources of the acute and convalescent COVID-19 samples. T cells, B-cell-depleted T cells, or PBMCs supplied cDNA or gDNA.

CDR1 is LGHNA and CDR2 is YSLEER in the germline V gene. This CDR3 is 18 amino acids long. The V segment lost 4 bases and the J segment 0 bases; nucleotides outside the gene matches: 8. Authors' processing steps: Reference gene primer amplification gave nucleated cell count estimates. Repertoires were generated with immunoSEQ multiplex PCR, while TCRdb's copy carries only in-frame clones and drops some. That table furnishes V, J and clone size, whereas the DNA furnished D and trimming. The top ten clones hold roughly 8.2% of a sample with 140,000 to 150,000 clones, about 76% of them seen once. V and J are TRBV4-3 and TRBJ2-1, with 11 bases aligning to TRBD2. The clonotype comes from a human donor in a cohort sampled during active COVID-19. The sample taken for sequencing was peripheral blood. CDR3 sequence: CASSPLGLAGSSYNEQFF. CDR3 bases: TGCGCCAGCAGCCCCCTCGGACTAGCGGGCTCCTCCTACAATGAGCAGTTCTTC.